Each of the 9 T cell receptor beta chains below was sequenced from the same sample in a study of cytomegalovirus exposure and HLA in healthy donors. The primer mix had 60 Vbeta and 13 Jbeta primers. Data came from immunoSEQ multiplex PCR; TCRdb stores just in-frame clones and leaves some out. The data hold 150,000 to 200,000 clones, with 75% to 80% observed a single time. The sequenced material came from PBMCs. The receptors come from a woman aged 25 to 39 in good health and CMV-seropositive.

The V gene is TRBV4-3, the J gene TRBJ2-1; no clear D. Trimming pared 0 bases from V and 7 bases from J, leaving 10 bases between. The CDR3 covers 14 residues. The V gene's germline CDR1 is LGHNA and CDR2 YSLEER. CDR3 DNA sequence: TGCGCCAGCAGCCAAGATGATGTGGAGAATGAGCAGTTCTTC. Amino acids: CASSQDDVENEQFF.

This chain links TRBV7-2 with TRBJ1-5; 7 bases align to TRBD1. From germline, CDR1 is SGHTA and CDR2 FQGNSA. The CDR3 consists of 15 residues. V lost 5 bases to trimming and J lost 3 bases; unmatched junction nucleotides: 7. The CDR3 bases are TGTGCCAGCAGCCCCCGACAGGGTCCCAATCAGCCCCAGCATTTT. This sequence encodes CASSPRQGPNQPQHF.

The chain joins TRBV5-1 to TRBJ2-7, with D tentatively TRBD1 (6 bases). CDR1 is SGHRS and CDR2 is YFSETQ in the germline V gene. This CDR3 comprises 14 residues. Trimming stripped 5 bases from V and 1 base from J, with 13 bases between. CDR3: CASSFSRGSYEQYF. The CDR3 coding sequence is TGCGCCAGCAGTTTTTCCAGGGGATCCTACGAGCAGTACTTC.

The chain uses TRBV18 and TRBJ2-5; no firm D call. Germline CDR1 is KGHSH and CDR2 is LQKENI. The CDR3 length is 13 residues. V was trimmed by 2 bases and J by 3 bases, leaving 7 bases between them. The CDR3 protein is CASSPNSKETQYF. The CDR3 DNA is TGTGCCAGCTCACCAAACAGTAAAGAGACCCAGTACTTC.

The J gene is TRBJ1-4, the V gene TRBV5-1; tentative D call: TRBD1 (6 bases). V was trimmed by 3 bases and J by 4 bases, leaving 10 bases between them. CDR3 size: 14 residues. Germline loops: CDR1 SGHRS, CDR2 YFSETQ. The CDR3 nucleotides read TGCGCCAGCAGCTCCGGACAGTTTAATGAAAAACTGTTTTTT. Translated: CASSSGQFNEKLFF.

This clone was recorded many times. The chain recombines TRBV6-4 with TRBJ2-5; 8 nucleotides match TRBD1. J lost 1 base, V lost 6 bases, and 7 bases had no gene match. This CDR3 contains 15 residues. CDR1 is MRHNA and CDR2 is SNTAGT in the germline V gene. The DNA of the CDR3 is TGTGCCAGCAGCCCACAGGGGGGAAGCCAAGAGACCCAGTACTTC. This sequence encodes CASSPQGGSQETQYF.

The J gene is TRBJ2-5, the V gene TRBV11-2; TRBD1 might be the D (6 bases). V lost 3 bases and J 1 base, leaving 12 bases between the germline ends. The CDR3 spans 15 residues. Germline CDR1 and CDR2: SGHAT and FQNNGV. The CDR3 bases are TGTGCCAGCAGCTTTTCCGGGACACTCCAAGAGACCCAGTACTTC. Translated, it gives CASSFSGTLQETQYF.

The chain has TRBV7-6 and TRBJ1-2, with a tentative D call TRBD1 (6 bases). Trimming took 2 bases from V and 5 from J, leaving 12 bases between them. Germline CDR1 is SGHVS and CDR2 is FNYEAQ. CDR3 length: 14 residues. CDR3 nucleotide sequence: TGTGCCAGCAGCTTAAGGGGGTCAGCTTATGGCTACACCTTC. This encodes CASSLRGSAYGYTF.

The chain is built from TRBV19 and TRBJ2-4, with a possible D match to TRBD2 (7 bases). Germline V lookup: CDR1 LNHDA, CDR2 SQIVND (reference sequence). This CDR3 contains 16 residues. The V end was cut by 0 bases, the J end by 7 bases, with 16 bases between. CDR3 protein: CASSIEWAGARNIQYF. The CDR3 nucleotides are TGTGCCAGTAGTATAGAGTGGGCGGGGGCGCGTAACATTCAGTACTTC.